The clone carrying this T cell receptor beta chain has ten or more counts. Its antigen is not identified. TCRdb independently ran MiXCR on the 5' RACE reads; one entry per CDR3 protein. In the table there are more than 110,000 distinct CDR3 sequences, approximately 9.2% of which are singletons. The data belong to a study of CD8 T cells in ankylosing spondylitis. General study findings and limits: Reportedly, matched ankylosing spondylitis synovial fluid was significantly enriched for disease-linked clones.

Trimming took 2 bases from V and 1 from J, leaving 8 bases between them. Germline CDR1 reads DFQATT; CDR2 reads SNEGSKA (reference sequence). The CDR3 extends over 14 amino acids. What was sequenced was synovial fluid, either unsorted or a sorted T cell fraction (not recorded which). J is TRBJ2-2 and V is TRBV20-1; D not resolved. This TCR was recovered from a male donor with ankylosing spondylitis. CDR3 bases: TGCAGTGCTAGAATCCTTGGGAACACCGGGGAGCTGTTTTTT. Protein sequence: CSARILGNTGELFF.